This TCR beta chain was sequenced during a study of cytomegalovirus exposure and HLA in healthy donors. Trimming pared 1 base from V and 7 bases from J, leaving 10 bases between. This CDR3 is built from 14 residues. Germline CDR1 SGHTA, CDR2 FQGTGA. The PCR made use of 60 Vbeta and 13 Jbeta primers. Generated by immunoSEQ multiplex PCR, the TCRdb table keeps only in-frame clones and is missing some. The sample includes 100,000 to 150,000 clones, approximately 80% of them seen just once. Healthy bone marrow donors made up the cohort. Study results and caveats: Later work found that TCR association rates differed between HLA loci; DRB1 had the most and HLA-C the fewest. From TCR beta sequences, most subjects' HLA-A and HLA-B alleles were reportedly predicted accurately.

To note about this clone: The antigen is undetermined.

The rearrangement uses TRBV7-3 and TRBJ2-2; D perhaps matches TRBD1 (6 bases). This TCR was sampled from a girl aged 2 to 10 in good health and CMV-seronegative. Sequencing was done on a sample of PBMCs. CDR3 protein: CASSLNKGVGELFF. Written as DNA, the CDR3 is TGTGCCAGCAGCTTAAACAAGGGGGTCGGGGAGCTGTTTTTT.